The rows below give T cell receptor beta chains drawn from one sample of a study of blood T cell repertoires in COVID-19. Some clones are missing from TCRdb's copy, which holds only in-frame ones; the method was immunoSEQ multiplex PCR. Of approximately 50,000 clones in the sample, more than 80% are singletons; the top ten hold 6.5%. The sequencing input was peripheral blood. All receptors derive from a man between 60 and 70 years old with acute or convalescent COVID-19. Both conserved end residues are part of each CDR3. The D gene is left open where the match is weak. Clone size appears in some rows only: once, few, many, or a class for an expanded clone.

>TRBV6-1|TRBD1|.|TRBJ1-1
TGTGCCAGCAGTGCCCGGGACAGGGAGACGAGGGTCGCTGAAGCTTTCTTT
CASSARDRETRVAEAFF
>TRBV19|.|.|TRBJ1-5
TGTGCCAGTAGTAACGGGGTCGACGGCCAGCCCCAGCATTTT
CASSNGVDGQPQHF
>TRBV19|.|.|TRBJ1-2
TGTGCCAGTACCATGGGTCCGACAGATTATGGCTACACCTTC
CASTMGPTDYGYTF
>TRBV7-9|.|once|TRBJ1-1
TGTGCCAGCAGCACCTCGGTCGCGAACACTGAAGCTTTCTTT
CASSTSVANTEAFF
>TRBV28|.|.|TRBJ1-3
TGTGCCAGCAGAACTACAAGCGACGGTCCAAACACCATATATTTT
CASRTTSDGPNTIYF
>TRBV11-2|TRBD2|.|TRBJ2-1
TGTGCCAGCAGCTTGGTTCATCGGGGGACTAGGCCCTACAATGAGCAGTTCTTC
CASSLVHRGTRPYNEQFF
>TRBV4-1|.|.|TRBJ1-1
TGCGCCAGCAGCCAGGTCCCAGCGGACACTGAAGCTTTCTTT
CASSQVPADTEAFF
>TRBV6-5|.|.|TRBJ1-1
TGTGCCAGCAGGGGCAATTTGAACACTGAAGCTTTCTTT
CASRGNLNTEAFF
>TRBV21-1|.|.|TRBJ2-7
TGTGCCAGCAGCGCTCAACTAGCGGGAGAAAGCCCCTCCTACGAGCAGTACTTC
CASSAQLAGESPSYEQYF
>TRBV18|.|.|TRBJ1-6
TGTGCCAGCTCCGCACCACTTTCACCCCTCCACTTT
CASSAPLSPLHF
>TRBV5-8|TRBD1|.|TRBJ1-1
TGTGCCAGCAGCTTTGGCATCGGGACAGCGAACACTGAAGCTTTCTTT
CASSFGIGTANTEAFF
>TRBV5-1|.|.|TRBJ2-2
TGCGCCAGCAGCGCGGGACTCTACACCGGGGAGCTGTTTTTT
CASSAGLYTGELFF
>TRBV3-1/TRBV3-2|TRBD1|.|TRBJ1-4
TGTGCCAGCAGCCAGAACAGGGGTGAAAAACTGTTTTTT
CASSQNRGEKLFF
>TRBV27|.|.|TRBJ2-3
TGTGCCAGCCACCACTCGGGAAGCACAGATACGCAGTATTTT
CASHHSGSTDTQYF
>TRBV6-6|.|.|TRBJ2-1
TGTGCCAGCAGTTCTACAGGGTACTCCTACAATGAGCAGTTCTTC
CASSSTGYSYNEQFF
>TRBV19|.|.|TRBJ1-5
TGTGCCAGTAGTCGTTTCGGAGGCAATCAGCCCCAGCATTTT
CASSRFGGNQPQHF
>TRBV28|TRBD2|.|TRBJ2-2
TGTGCCAGCAGTTTACCGGGGGGGCTAACCACCAGGGAGCTGTTTTTT
CASSLPGGLTTRELFF
>TRBV5-4|TRBD1|.|TRBJ2-2
TGTGCCAGCAGCGAGCCGGGACAGGGTGTTACCGGGGAGCTGTTTTTT
CASSEPGQGVTGELFF
>TRBV19|TRBD2|.|TRBJ2-3
TGTGCCAGTAGTAGCGGGAGGGCCCAAGATACGCAGTATTTT
CASSSGRAQDTQYF
>TRBV5-1|.|.|TRBJ2-3
TGCGCCAGCAGCGCGAAACAGGACACAGATACGCAGTATTTT
CASSAKQDTDTQYF
>TRBV19|.|.|TRBJ2-5
TGTGCCAGTACAAGGGAGGGGGAAGAGACCCAGTACTTC
CASTREGEETQYF
>TRBV2|TRBD1|.|TRBJ1-5
TGTGCCAGCAGTCAAATGGTGGACAGGGATGATCAGCCCCAGCATTTT
CASSQMVDRDDQPQHF
>TRBV2|TRBD2|.|TRBJ2-1
TGTGCCAGCAGGCGACTAGCGGGAACATACAATGAGCAGTTCTTC
CASRRLAGTYNEQFF
>TRBV21-1|.|.|TRBJ1-1
TGTGCCAGCAGTTCAGCGCGGGACGCTGAAGCTTTCTTT
CASSSARDAEAFF
>TRBV7-7|TRBD1|.|TRBJ2-7
TGTGCTAGCAGCGTTGACAGGGGCTCCTACGAGCAGTACTTC
CASSVDRGSYEQYF
>TRBV27|.|.|TRBJ1-1
TGTGCCAGCAGTTTGGAGTCGCCGGTAACTGAAGCTTTCTTT
CASSLESPVTEAFF
>TRBV2|.|.|TRBJ2-7
TGTGCCAGCAGCGGAGGGGGCGCGGTAGCCGAGCAGTACTTC
CASSGGGAVAEQYF
>TRBV12-5|.|.|TRBJ2-3
TGTGCTAGTGGTCCCGGGGAGCCTAGCACAGATACGCAGTATTTT
CASGPGEPSTDTQYF
>TRBV28|.|.|TRBJ2-2
TGTGCCAGCAGTTTATTCGGGGGTACCGGGGAGCTGTTTTTT
CASSLFGGTGELFF
>TRBV5-1|.|.|TRBJ2-5
TGCGCCAGCAGCTTGTACGGGAAGGGTGAGACCCAGTACTTC
CASSLYGKGETQYF
>TRBV5-1|.|.|TRBJ2-7
TGCGCCAGCAGCTTCGAGGCGTACGAGCAGTACTTC
CASSFEAYEQYF
>TRBV9|.|few|TRBJ1-2
TGTGCCAGCAGCGCTGGACAAGCCTTTGGCTACACCTTC
CASSAGQAFGYTF
>TRBV6-5|TRBD1|.|TRBJ2-2
TGTGCCACCAAAAGGACAGGATTAAACACCGGGGAGCTGTTTTTT
CATKRTGLNTGELFF
>TRBV19|TRBD1|.|TRBJ1-2
TGTGCCAGTAGTACGGACAGGGGGCTTGGCTACACCTTC
CASSTDRGLGYTF
>TRBV6-5|.|.|TRBJ1-5
TGTGCCAGCAGTTACAGGGGAAGCAATCAGCCCCAGCATTTT
CASSYRGSNQPQHF